This entry lists 3 T cell receptor beta chains sequenced from one sample in a study of long-term antiretroviral therapy in people with HIV. This was the immunoSEQ v3.0 assay at survey level. The protocol was immunoSEQ multiplex PCR, while the TCRdb copy is restricted to in-frame clones and leaves out a portion. The sample holds around 23,000 clones, under 90% seen once. The sample consisted of unsorted PBMCs, taken 0.5 years before starting antiretroviral therapy. Every receptor here comes from a man in his forties with HIV.

The chain links TRBV11-1 to TRBJ2-2; no clear D gene. V gave up 1 base and J gave up 7 bases, with 4 bases separating them. This CDR3 contains 12 residues. The germline CDR1 and CDR2 sequences are SGHAT and FQDESV (reference sequence). The CDR3 bases are TGTGCCAGCAGCTTAGGACACGGGGAGCTGTTTTTT. As protein: CASSLGHGELFF.

This clone is medium-sized (0.01 to 0.1%). The V call is TRBV11-2, the J call TRBJ1-2; weak D call: TRBD1 (5 bases). Between the trimmed V and J ends, which lost 1 base and 6 bases, there was a span of 12 bases. From germline, CDR1 is SGHAT and CDR2 FQNNGV. The CDR3 spans 14 residues. The CDR3 loop is CASSLGETVHGYTF. The CDR3 DNA reads TGTGCCAGCAGCTTAGGGGAGACAGTTCATGGCTACACCTTC.

The genes are TRBV11-2 and TRBJ2-3, with TRBD1 matching 7 bases. CDR3 length: 15 amino acids. V gave up 2 bases and J gave up 1 base; unmatched junction bases: 3. Germline V gene sequence: CDR1 SGHAT, CDR2 FQNNGV. The CDR3 DNA follows: TGTGCCAGCAGCTTAACAGGGGACCGCACAGATACGCAGTATTTT. It specifies CASSLTGDRTDTQYF.